This TCR beta chain was identified in a study of shared T cell receptors in the human thymus. The data were produced by immunoSEQ multiplex PCR, yet TCRdb's version contains in-frame clones alone and is incomplete. The data contain 630,000 or so clones, over 75% of them singletons. This clone was seen once. Germline V gene data show CDR1 as SGHVT and CDR2 as SQSDAQ. CDR3 length: 18 residues. The V and J ends lost 4 bases and 3 bases, in that order; junction bases with no gene match: 17. This same sample was also part of a study on human thymus T cells. That investigation notes: Donors consisted of healthy Finnish infants (having corrective surgery for congenital heart defects). Use of V and J genes seemed skewed within the thymic and blood repertoires.

The rearrangement uses TRBV7-4 and TRBJ1-1; 7 nucleotides line up with TRBD1. Sequencing used thymocytes. The source is a boy in the first two years of life with a congenital heart defect. CDR3 protein: CASSSELTGREEDTEAFF. The CDR3 bases are TGTGCCAGCAGCTCCGAGCTGACAGGGCGTGAGGAGGACACTGAAGCTTTCTTT. Together with reference TRBV7-4 and TRBJ1-1, the CDR3 gives the full variable domain: GAGVSQSPRYKVAKRGRDVALRCDSISGHVTLYWYRQTLGQGSEVLTYSQSDAQRDKSGRPSGRFSAERPERSVSTLKIQRTEQGDSAVYLCASSSELTGREEDTEAFFGQGTRLTVV.